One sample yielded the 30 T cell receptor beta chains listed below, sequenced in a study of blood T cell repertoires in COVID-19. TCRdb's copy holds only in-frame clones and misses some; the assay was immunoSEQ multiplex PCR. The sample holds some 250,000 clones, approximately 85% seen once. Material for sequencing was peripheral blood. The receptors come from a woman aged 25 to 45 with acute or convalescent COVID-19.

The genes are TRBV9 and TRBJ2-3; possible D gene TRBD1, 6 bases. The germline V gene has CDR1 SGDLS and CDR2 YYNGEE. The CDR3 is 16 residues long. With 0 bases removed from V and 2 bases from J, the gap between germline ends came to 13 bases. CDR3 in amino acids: CASSVGGGSVTDTQYF. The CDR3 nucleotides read TGTGCCAGCAGCGTAGGAGGGGGTAGCGTCACAGATACGCAGTATTTT.

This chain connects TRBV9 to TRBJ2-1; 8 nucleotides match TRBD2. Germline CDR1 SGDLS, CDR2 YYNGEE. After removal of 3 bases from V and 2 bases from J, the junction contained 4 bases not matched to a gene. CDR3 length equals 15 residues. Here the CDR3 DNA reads TGTGCCAGCAGCGATACGGGAGGGCCCTACAATGAGCAGTTCTTC. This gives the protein CASSDTGGPYNEQFF.

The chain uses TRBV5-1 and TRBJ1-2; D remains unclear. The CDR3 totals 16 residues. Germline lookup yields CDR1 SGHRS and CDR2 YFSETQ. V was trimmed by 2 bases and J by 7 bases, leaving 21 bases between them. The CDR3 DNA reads TGCGCCAGCAGCTTCGCGATGAACTCTCGAAGCGGTGGCTACACCTTC. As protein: CASSFAMNSRSGGYTF.

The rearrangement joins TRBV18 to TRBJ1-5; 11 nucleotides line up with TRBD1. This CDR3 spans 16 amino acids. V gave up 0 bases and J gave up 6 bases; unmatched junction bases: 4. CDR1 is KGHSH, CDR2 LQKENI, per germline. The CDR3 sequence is CASSPPIGTGGQPQHF. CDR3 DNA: TGTGCCAGCTCACCACCGATAGGGACAGGGGGTCAGCCCCAGCATTTT.

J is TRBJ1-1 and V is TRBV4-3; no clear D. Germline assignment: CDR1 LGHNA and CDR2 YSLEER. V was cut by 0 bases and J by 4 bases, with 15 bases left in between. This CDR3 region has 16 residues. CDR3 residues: CASSQDAGAGGTEAFF. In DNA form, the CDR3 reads TGCGCCAGCAGCCAAGATGCGGGTGCGGGTGGCACTGAAGCTTTCTTT.

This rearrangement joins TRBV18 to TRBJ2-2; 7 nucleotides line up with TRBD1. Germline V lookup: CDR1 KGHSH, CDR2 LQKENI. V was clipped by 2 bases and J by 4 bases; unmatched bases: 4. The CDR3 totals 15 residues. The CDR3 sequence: CASSPEQGTTGELFF. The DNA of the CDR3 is TGTGCCAGCTCACCAGAACAGGGGACCACCGGGGAGCTGTTTTTT.

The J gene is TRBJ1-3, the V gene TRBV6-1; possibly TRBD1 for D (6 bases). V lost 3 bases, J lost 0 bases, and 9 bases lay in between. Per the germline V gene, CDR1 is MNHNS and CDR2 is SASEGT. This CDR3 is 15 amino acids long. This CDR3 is CASSEQGRSGNTIYF. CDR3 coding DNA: TGTGCCAGCAGTGAGCAGGGGCGCTCTGGAAACACCATATATTTT.

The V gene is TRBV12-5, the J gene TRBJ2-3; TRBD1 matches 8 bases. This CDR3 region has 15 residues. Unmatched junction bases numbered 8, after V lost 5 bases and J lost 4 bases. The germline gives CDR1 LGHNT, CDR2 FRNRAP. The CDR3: CASGPGQGWADTQYF. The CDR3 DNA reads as TGTGCTAGTGGTCCCGGACAGGGTTGGGCAGATACGCAGTATTTT.

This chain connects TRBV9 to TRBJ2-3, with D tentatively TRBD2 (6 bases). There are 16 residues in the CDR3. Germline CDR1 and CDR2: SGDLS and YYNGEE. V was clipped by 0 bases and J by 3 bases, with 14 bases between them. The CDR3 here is CASSVAGGAPTDTQYF. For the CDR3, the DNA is TGTGCCAGCAGCGTAGCTGGAGGGGCGCCGACAGATACGCAGTATTTT.

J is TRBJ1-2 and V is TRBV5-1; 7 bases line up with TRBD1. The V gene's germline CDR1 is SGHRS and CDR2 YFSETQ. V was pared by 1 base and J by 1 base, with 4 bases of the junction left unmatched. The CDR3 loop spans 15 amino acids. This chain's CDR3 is CASSLWGQINYGYTF. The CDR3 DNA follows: TGCGCCAGCAGCTTGTGGGGACAGATTAACTATGGCTACACCTTC.

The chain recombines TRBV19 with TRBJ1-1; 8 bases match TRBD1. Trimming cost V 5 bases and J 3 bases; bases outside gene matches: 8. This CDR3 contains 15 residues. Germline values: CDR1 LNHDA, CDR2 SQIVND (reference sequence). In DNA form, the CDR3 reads TGTGCCAGTAGTCCCACAGGGGGGGGGTACACTGAAGCTTTCTTT. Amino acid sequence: CASSPTGGGYTEAFF. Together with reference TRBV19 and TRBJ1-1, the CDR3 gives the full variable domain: DGGITQSPKYLFRKEGQNVTLSCEQNLNHDAMYWYRQDPGQGLRLIYYSQIVNDFQKGDIAEGYSVSREKKESFPLTVTSAQKNPTAFYLCASSPTGGGYTEAFFGQGTRLTVV.

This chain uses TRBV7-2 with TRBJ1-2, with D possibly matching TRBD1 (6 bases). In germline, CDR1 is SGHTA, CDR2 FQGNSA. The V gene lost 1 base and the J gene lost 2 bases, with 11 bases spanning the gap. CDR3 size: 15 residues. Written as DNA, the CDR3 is TGTGCCAGCAGCTTAGGATACAGGGAAAACTATGGCTACACCTTC. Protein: CASSLGYRENYGYTF.

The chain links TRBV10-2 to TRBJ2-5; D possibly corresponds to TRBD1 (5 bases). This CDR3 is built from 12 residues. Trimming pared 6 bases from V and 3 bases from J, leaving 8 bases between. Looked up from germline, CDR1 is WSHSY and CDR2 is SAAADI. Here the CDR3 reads CASREGEETQYF. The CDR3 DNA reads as TGCGCCAGCAGGGAAGGGGAAGAGACCCAGTACTTC.

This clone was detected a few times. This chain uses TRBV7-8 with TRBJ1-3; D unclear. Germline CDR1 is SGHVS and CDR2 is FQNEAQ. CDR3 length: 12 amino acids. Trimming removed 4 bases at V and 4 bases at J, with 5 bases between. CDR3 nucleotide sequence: TGTGCCAGCAGCTCCATCGGAAACACCATATATTTT. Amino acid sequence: CASSSIGNTIYF.

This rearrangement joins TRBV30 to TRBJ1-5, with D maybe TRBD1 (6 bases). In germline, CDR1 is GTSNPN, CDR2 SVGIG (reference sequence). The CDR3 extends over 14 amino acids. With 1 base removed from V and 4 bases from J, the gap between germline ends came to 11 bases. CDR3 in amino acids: CAWSAGQWNQPQHF. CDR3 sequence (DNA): TGTGCCTGGAGTGCAGGACAGTGGAATCAGCCCCAGCATTTT.

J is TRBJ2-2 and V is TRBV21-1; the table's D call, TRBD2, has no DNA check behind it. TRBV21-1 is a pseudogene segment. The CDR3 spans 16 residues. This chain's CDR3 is CASSAFRGNHTGELFF. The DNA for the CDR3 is TGTGCCAGCAGCGCGTTCCGGGGTAACCACACCGGGGAGCTGTTTTTT.

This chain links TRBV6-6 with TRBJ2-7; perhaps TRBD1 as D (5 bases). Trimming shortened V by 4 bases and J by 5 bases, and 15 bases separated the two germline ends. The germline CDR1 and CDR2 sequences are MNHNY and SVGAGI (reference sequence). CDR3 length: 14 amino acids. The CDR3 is CASSSPQGKHEQYF. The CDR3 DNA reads TGTGCCAGCAGTTCCCCGCAGGGTAAGCACGAGCAGTACTTC.

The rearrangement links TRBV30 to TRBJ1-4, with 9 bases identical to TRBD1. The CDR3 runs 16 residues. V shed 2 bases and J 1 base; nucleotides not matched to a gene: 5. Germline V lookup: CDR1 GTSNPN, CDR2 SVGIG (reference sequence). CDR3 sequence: CAWSPYRGRTNEKLFF. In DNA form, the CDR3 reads TGTGCCTGGAGTCCATACAGGGGGCGAACTAATGAAAAACTGTTTTTT.

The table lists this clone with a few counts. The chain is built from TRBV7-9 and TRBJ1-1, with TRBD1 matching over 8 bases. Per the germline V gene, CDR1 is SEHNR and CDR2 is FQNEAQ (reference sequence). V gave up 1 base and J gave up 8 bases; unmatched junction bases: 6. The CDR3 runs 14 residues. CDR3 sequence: CASSLGGGQGEAFF. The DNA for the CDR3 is TGTGCCAGCAGCTTAGGGGGCGGACAGGGCGAAGCTTTCTTT.

For the CDR3, the DNA is TGCGCCAGCAGCCAAGATCAGGACGGGACTAGACGCGACGAGCAGTACTTC. It translates to CASSQDQDGTRRDEQYF. The chain couples TRBV4-1 to TRBJ2-7, with 8 bases matching TRBD2. From germline, CDR1 is MGHRA and CDR2 YSYEKL. The V gene end was trimmed by 0 bases and the J gene end by 5 bases; junction bases not matched to a gene: 12. The CDR3 length is 17 residues.

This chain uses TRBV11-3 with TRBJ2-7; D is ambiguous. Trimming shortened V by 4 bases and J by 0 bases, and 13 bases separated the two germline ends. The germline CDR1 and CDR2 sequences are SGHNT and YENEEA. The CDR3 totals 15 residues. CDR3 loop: CASSSPAADSYEQYF. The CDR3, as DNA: TGTGCCAGCAGCTCCCCGGCGGCCGACTCCTACGAGCAGTACTTC.

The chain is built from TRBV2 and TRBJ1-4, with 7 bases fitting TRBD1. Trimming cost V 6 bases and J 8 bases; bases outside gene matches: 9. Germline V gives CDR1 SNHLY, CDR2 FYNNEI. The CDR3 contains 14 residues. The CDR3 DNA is TGTGCCAGCAGCGCCCAGGGGGGTGACGAAAAACTGTTTTTT. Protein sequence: CASSAQGGDEKLFF.

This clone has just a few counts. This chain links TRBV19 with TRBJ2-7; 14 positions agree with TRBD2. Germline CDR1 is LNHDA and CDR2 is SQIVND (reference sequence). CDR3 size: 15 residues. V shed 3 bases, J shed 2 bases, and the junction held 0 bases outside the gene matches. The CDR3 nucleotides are TGTGCCAGTAGTATGGGACTAGCGGGAGCCTACGAGCAGTACTTC. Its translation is CASSMGLAGAYEQYF.

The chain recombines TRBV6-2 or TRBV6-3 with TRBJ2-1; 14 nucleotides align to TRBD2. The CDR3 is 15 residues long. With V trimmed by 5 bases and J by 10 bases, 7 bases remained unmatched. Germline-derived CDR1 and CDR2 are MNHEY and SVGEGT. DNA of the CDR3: TGTGCCAGCAGTCCCGGGACTAGCGGGAGACGGGAGCAGTTCTTC. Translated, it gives CASSPGTSGRREQFF.

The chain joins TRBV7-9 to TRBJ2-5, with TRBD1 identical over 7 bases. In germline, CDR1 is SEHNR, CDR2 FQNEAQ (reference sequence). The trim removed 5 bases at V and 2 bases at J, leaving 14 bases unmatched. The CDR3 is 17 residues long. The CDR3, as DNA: TGTGCCAGCAGCCCCAAGGTGGGGACAGCACAACAAGAGACCCAGTACTTC. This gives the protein CASSPKVGTAQQETQYF.

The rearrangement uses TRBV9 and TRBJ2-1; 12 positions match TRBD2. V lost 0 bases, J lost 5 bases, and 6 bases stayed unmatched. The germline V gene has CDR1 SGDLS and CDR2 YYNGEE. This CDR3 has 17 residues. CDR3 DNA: TGTGCCAGCAGCGTAGGACTAGCGGGAGTCGGCGACAATGAGCAGTTCTTC. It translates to CASSVGLAGVGDNEQFF.

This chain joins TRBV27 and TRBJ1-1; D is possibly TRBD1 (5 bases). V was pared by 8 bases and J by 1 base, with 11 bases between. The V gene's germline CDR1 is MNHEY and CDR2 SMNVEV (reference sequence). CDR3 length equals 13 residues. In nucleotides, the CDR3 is TGTGCCAGCTGGGGAGGGGCGAACACTGAAGCTTTCTTT. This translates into CASWGGANTEAFF.

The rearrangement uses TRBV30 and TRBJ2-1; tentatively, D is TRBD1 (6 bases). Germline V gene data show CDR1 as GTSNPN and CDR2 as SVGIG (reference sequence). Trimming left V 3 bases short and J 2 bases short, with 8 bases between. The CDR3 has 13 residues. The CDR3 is CAWRGQTYNEQFF. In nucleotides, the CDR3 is TGTGCCTGGAGGGGACAAACCTACAATGAGCAGTTCTTC.

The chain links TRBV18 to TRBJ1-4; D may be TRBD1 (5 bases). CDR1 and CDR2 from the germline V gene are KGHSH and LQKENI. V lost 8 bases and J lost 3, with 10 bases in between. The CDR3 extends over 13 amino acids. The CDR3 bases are TGTGCCAGCGCCCAGGGTGCTAATGAAAAACTGTTTTTT. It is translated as CASAQGANEKLFF.

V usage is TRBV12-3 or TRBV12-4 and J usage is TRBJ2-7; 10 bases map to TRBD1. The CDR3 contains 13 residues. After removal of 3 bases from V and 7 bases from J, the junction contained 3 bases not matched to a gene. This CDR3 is CASSFGTGEEQYF. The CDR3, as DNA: TGTGCCAGCAGTTTCGGGACAGGGGAAGAGCAGTACTTC.